This T cell receptor (beta chain) was found in a study of shared clonotypes between healthy human individuals. Study in general: Three plates were used per donor for CD4 naive, three for CD4 memory, two for CD8 naive and one for CD8 memory.

CDR1 is SGHRS, CDR2 YFSETQ, per germline. The ends lost 0 bases at V and 1 base at J; junction bases unmatched: 9. This CDR3 is 17 amino acids long. Donors had no recently reported acute infections or vaccinations and were HIV-negative. Assay execution took place at the deep level. As handled by the study authors: ImmunoSEQ output held junction-only sequences without quality scores, so filtering differed. The table came from immunoSEQ multiplex PCR; TCRdb's copy has only in-frame clones and leaves some out. That table furnishes V, J and clone size, whereas the DNA furnished D and trimming. The sample lists approximately 2,000,000 clones; 85% to 95% were seen once. This clone came up once.

This receptor was obtained from a man between 18 and 29 years old in good health. Some clones in this sample may be carry-over from other donors' samples. V is TRBV5-1 and J is TRBJ1-1; 7 bases map to TRBD1. The sequenced material came from naive CD4+ T cells from PBMCs. Subset indicated: CD45RA+ positively selected. The CDR3 DNA reads as TGCGCCAGCAGCTTGGGTTATCCGGGACAGCGGAACACTGAAGCTTTCTTT. Its protein product is CASSLGYPGQRNTEAFF.